Reported below is one T cell receptor (beta chain). Its antigen is currently unknown. From the 5' RACE reads, TCRdb called clonotypes with MiXCR, one entry per CDR3 protein. The repertoire has some 320,000 distinct CDR3 sequences, around a tenth of them found once; the top ten carry 3% to 4%. This record comes from a study of T cells after yellow fever vaccination. Study information: Low-cell-number fractions were prepared with SMART-Seq v4 Ultra Low Input. Whole-study findings and limits: Contamination of FACS-sorted repertoires by abundant clonotypes from the bulk population could occur. Most clones from primary vaccination resurfaced after the booster (around 95% CD4, around 89% CD8).

Sequencing used CD4+ T cells sorted from PBMCs, obtained 45 days after the yellow fever booster vaccination. This receptor was obtained from a man aged 18 to 29 who received the YFV17D yellow fever vaccine.

This chain's CDR3 is CASREQGSNYGYTF. The CDR3 bases are TGTGCCAGCAGAGAACAGGGTTCTAACTATGGCTACACCTTC. The chain recombines TRBV2 with TRBJ1-2, with D possibly matching TRBD1 (6 bases). The CDR3 is 14 amino acids. The V and J ends lost 6 bases and 0 bases respectively, with 11 bases between them. Germline CDR1 reads SNHLY; CDR2 reads FYNNEI.